This T cell receptor beta chain was found in a study of T cells in Graves' hyperthyroidism and ophthalmopathy (dated by TCRdb to between 2019 and 2020). Background for the entire study: Peripheral blood was sampled at the time of initial diagnosis, prior to any treatment. Prospective prediction of ophthalmopathy was tested in an independent validation cohort of 18 hyperthyroidism patients and 15 to 17 patients who later progressed to ophthalmopathy. The 100 or so discovery patients were randomly divided into training and test sets at a 7:3 ratio. TCR V-J signatures able to tell the groups apart were searched for in a discovery cohort of 100 patients, of whom around 42 had Graves' ophthalmopathy and 57 had stable Graves' hyperthyroidism. TCR Vbeta CDR3 sequencing of approximately 140 peripheral blood samples (more than 40 ophthalmopathy, over 70 hyperthyroidism and roughly 17 progressor patients) is reported in the paper. After sampling, hyperthyroidism patients received methimazole starting at 30 mg daily, and ophthalmopathy patients received high-dose intravenous methylprednisolone. In addition, the study compared T-cell repertoires in thyroid tissue and in blood from roughly 6 Graves' hyperthyroidism patients. On the study overall, not on this receptor specifically: In cross-validation, a model built on a 13 V-J signature told ophthalmopathy apart from stable hyperthyroidism with under 90% sensitivity and around 81% specificity, and in testing the same model reached 80%/75%. Most expanded thyroid clonotypes (frequency above 0.001) were also detected in blood, a finding suggesting that blood repertoires may reflect thyroid immune responses. In validation, progression to ophthalmopathy was predicted by the model with around 71% sensitivity and under 85% specificity, a median of about 6.8 months before onset. No statistical method was used to fix the sample size in advance, and group allocation was not hidden from the investigators.

TCR beta CDR3 regions were amplified from RNA transcripts. The TCR CDR3 was subjected to a first round of RT-PCR using the HTBI primer set and the Qiagen OneStep RT-PCR kit. Libraries were constructed in a second round of multiplex PCR, after which size selection and purification were carried out. The libraries were sequenced on an Illumina HiSeq2000 using paired-end 100 bp reads. The paper's data handling went like this. SOAPnuke was used to process the raw data, removing reads that contained adapters or uncalled bases, had a mean Phred below 15, or lacked an exact match to the constant primer or identifier. High-quality paired reads were merged with COPE v1.2.5, and unique nucleotide sequences were defined as clonotypes. MiTCR v1.1 was used to align clonotypes to the IMGT TRBV, TRBD and TRBJ reference segments. The analysis was restricted to V-J combinations with a frequency above 0.0001, which together covered 99% to 99.2% of the repertoires. A TCS score was defined as the ratio of F50 (clonal expansion) to E x V (chaos), with BLOSUM62-based TCRdist applied between CDR3 peptides within each V-J. Welch's t-statistics and random forest reduced 500 to 550 V-J features to roughly 13, which were used in a naive Bayes classifier (R e1071). The raw public data were reprocessed by TCRdb itself: fastp quality trimming at Q25, MiXCR clonotype calling, in-frame beta chains only. Rows are unified per CDR3 protein, each entry keeping the most common DNA and genes. What appears here as the V and J calls and clone size reflects TCRdb's work, not the paper's. The sample table contains hundreds of thousands of distinct CDR3 sequences; only one count was recorded for around a quarter of them. 10% to 12% of the sample is taken by the ten largest.

Taken from cysteine to phenylalanine, the CDR3 has 14 residues. The CDR3 DNA has 42 bases and is translated from base 1. Based on the germline V gene (reference sequence), the CDR1 and CDR2 sequences are DFQATT and SNEGSKA. V and J lose 5 bases and 3 bases, and a span of 17 bases separates them. In regard to this clonotype: What this receptor recognizes is not known. Per-base quality was not reported, and no clone a single base away is much larger than it.

In the ophthalmopathy patients, disease was moderately to severely active, with a Clinical Activity Score of 3 or more, a NOSPECS grade of 4 or more, and a duration of less than 3 months. Patients with uncontrolled infections, other autoimmune diseases, pregnancy or lactation were excluded. Diagnoses relied on clinical symptoms, serum thyroxine and TRAb, thyroid ultrasound and orbital computed tomography. Ficoll-Paque density gradient centrifugation was used to isolate PBMCs from about 10 ml of fresh peripheral blood. Total RNA was extracted with Trizol reagent, and quality was checked on an Agilent 2100 Bioanalyzer.

The rearrangement combines TRBV20-1 with TRBJ2-7, and the D gene may be TRBD1, 6 bases matching. This TCR derives from a woman in her twenties or thirties with Graves' ophthalmopathy. The sample was blood. The CDR3 loop reads CSAGGRDTGYEQYF. The DNA sequence is given as TGCAGTGCTGGCGGCCGGGACACCGGCTACGAGCAGTACTTC.